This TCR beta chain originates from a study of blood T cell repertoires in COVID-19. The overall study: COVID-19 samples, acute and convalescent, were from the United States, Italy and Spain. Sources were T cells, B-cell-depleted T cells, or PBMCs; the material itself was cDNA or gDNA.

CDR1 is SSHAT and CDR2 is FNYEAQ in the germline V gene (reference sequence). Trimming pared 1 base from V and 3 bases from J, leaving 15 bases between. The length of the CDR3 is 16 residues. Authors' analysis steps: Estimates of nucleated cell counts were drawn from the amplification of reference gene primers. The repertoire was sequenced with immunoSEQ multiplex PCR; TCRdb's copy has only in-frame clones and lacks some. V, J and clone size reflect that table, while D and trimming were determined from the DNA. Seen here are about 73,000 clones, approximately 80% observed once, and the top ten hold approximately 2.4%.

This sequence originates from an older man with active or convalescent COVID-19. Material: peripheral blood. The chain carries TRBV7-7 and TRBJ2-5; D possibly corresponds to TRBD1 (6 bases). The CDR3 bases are TGTGCCAGCAGCTTAGGGAGCGGACAGACCAAAGAGACCCAGTACTTC. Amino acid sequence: CASSLGSGQTKETQYF.